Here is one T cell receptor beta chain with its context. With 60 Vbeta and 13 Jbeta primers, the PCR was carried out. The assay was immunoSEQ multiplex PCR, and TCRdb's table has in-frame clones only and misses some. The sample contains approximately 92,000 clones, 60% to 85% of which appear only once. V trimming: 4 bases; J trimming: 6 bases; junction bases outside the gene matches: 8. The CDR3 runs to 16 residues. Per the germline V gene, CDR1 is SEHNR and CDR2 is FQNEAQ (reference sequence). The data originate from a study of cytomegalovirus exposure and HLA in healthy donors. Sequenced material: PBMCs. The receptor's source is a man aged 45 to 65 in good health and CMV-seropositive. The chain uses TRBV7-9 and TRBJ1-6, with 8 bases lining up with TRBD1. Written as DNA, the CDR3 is TGTGCCAGCAGCTCACCGACAGGGGAGGGTAATTCACCCCTCCACTTT. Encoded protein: CASSSPTGEGNSPLHF. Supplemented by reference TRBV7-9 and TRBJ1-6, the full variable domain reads DTGVSQNPRHKITKRGQNVTFRCDPISEHNRLYWYRQTLGQGPEFLTYFQNEAQLEKSRLLSDRFSAERPKGSFSTLEIQRTEQGDSAMYLCASSSPTGEGNSPLHFGNGTRLTVT.